This is a list of T cell receptor beta chains from one sample in a study of T cell responses to AZD1222 COVID-19 vaccine. Clones were read by immunoSEQ multiplex PCR, and TCRdb kept only the in-frame ones, dropping some. Of approximately 120,000 clones listed, 70% to 90% are singletons. The sequenced sample was peripheral blood, obtained on day 0 of AZD1222 vaccination. These receptors came from an adult in good health. Both conserved end residues are part of each CDR3. The D gene is left open where the match is weak. Clone size appears in some rows only: once, few, many, or a class for an expanded clone.

J gene	clone size	D gene	V gene	CDR3 protein	CDR3 DNA
TRBJ1-1	NA	NA	TRBV9	CASSVEQGGTEAFF	TGTGCCAGCAGCGTAGAACAGGGCGGCACTGAAGCTTTCTTT
TRBJ2-2	NA	TRBD1	TRBV6-1	CASSEGLQGAANTGELFF	TGTGCCAGCAGTGAAGGGCTCCAGGGGGCGGCGAACACCGGGGAGCTGTTTTTT
TRBJ2-5	NA	NA	TRBV9	CASSVEWVGTQYF	TGTGCCAGCAGCGTAGAGTGGGTTGGGACCCAGTACTTC
TRBJ1-2	NA	NA	TRBV28	CASIPLSPGYGYTF	TGTGCCAGCATCCCACTGAGCCCTGGTTATGGCTACACCTTC
TRBJ2-1	few	TRBD2	TRBV5-8	CASSLGIAGDGNEQFF	TGTGCCAGCAGCTTGGGTATAGCGGGAGACGGCAATGAGCAGTTCTTC
TRBJ2-5	few	NA	TRBV9	CASSVVGQETQYF	TGTGCCAGCAGCGTAGTGGGACAAGAGACCCAGTACTTC
TRBJ2-3	NA	TRBD2	TRBV5-8	CASSRTSGRWADTQYF	TGTGCCAGCAGCCGGACTAGCGGGAGGTGGGCAGATACGCAGTATTTT
TRBJ1-1	NA	TRBD1	TRBV5-1	CASSLAGTGVPWNTEAFF	TGCGCCAGCAGCTTGGCCGGGACAGGGGTGCCTTGGAACACTGAAGCTTTCTTT
TRBJ1-1	NA	NA	TRBV30	CAWSVSRTSMNTEAFF	TGTGCCTGGAGTGTGAGCCGAACATCCATGAACACTGAAGCTTTCTTT
TRBJ2-5	once	TRBD1	TRBV5-1	CASREQGAVETQYF	TGCGCCAGCAGAGAACAGGGGGCAGTGGAGACCCAGTACTTC
TRBJ2-3	NA	TRBD1	TRBV27	CASSFRQGRKYF	TGTGCCAGCAGTTTCCGACAGGGGAGGAAGTATTTT
TRBJ1-1	NA	NA	TRBV5-4	CASSLGRLIMNTEAFF	TGTGCCAGCAGCTTGGGCCGACTGATAATGAACACTGAAGCTTTCTTT
TRBJ2-5	NA	NA	TRBV4-2	CASSQDSQETQYF	TGTGCCAGCAGCCAGGACAGTCAAGAGACCCAGTACTTC
TRBJ1-1	NA	NA	TRBV9	CASSPPAVFEAFF	TGTGCCAGCAGCCCCCCCGCGGTTTTTGAAGCTTTCTTT
TRBJ2-2	NA	NA	TRBV5-1	CASSFVQGPTGELFF	TGCGCCAGCAGCTTCGTACAGGGCCCAACCGGGGAGCTGTTTTTT
TRBJ1-5	few	NA	TRBV2	CASSDGNSNQPQHF	TGTGCCAGCAGTGATGGGAATAGCAATCAGCCCCAGCATTTT
TRBJ1-3	NA	NA	TRBV30	CAWSVVGSGNTIYF	TGTGCCTGGAGTGTAGTGGGGTCTGGAAACACCATATATTTT
TRBJ1-1	NA	NA	TRBV24-1	CATSSGERDFF	TGTGCCACCAGTTCCGGGGAACGGGATTTCTTT
TRBJ2-2	NA	NA	TRBV7-2	CASRWGSGTGELFF	TGTGCCAGCAGATGGGGGTCAGGCACCGGGGAGCTGTTTTTT
TRBJ2-5	NA	TRBD1	TRBV7-8	CASSSRGTATGETQYF	TGTGCCAGCAGCAGCAGAGGGACAGCCACCGGGGAGACCCAGTACTTC
TRBJ2-1	NA	NA	TRBV2	CASSEGRGVSYNEQFF	TGTGCCAGCAGTGAAGGTCGGGGAGTCTCCTACAATGAGCAGTTCTTC
TRBJ2-2	NA	NA	TRBV5-1	CASAPQNTGELFF	TGCGCCAGCGCCCCTCAGAACACCGGGGAGCTGTTTTTT
TRBJ1-2	NA	NA	TRBV5-6	CASSRTVPGGYTF	TGTGCCAGCAGCCGGACAGTGCCAGGGGGCTACACCTTC
TRBJ2-1	NA	TRBD2	TRBV5-1	CASSPTGTSGSSYNEQFF	TGCGCCAGCAGCCCGACCGGGACTAGCGGGAGTTCCTACAATGAGCAGTTCTTC
TRBJ2-5	NA	TRBD2	TRBV30	CAWTKSGRSQETQYF	TGTGCCTGGACCAAAAGCGGGAGGTCCCAAGAGACCCAGTACTTC
TRBJ1-1	few	TRBD1	TRBV6-2/TRBV6-3	CASSDRGAWTEAFF	TGTGCCAGCAGCGACAGGGGAGCTTGGACTGAAGCTTTCTTT
TRBJ2-3	NA	TRBD1	TRBV7-9	CASSAGQASTDTQYF	TGTGCCAGCAGCGCCGGACAGGCTAGCACAGATACGCAGTATTTT